This TCR beta chain derives from a study of cytomegalovirus exposure and HLA in healthy donors. As for this clone: What it recognizes is unknown.

Use of 60 Vbeta and 13 Jbeta primers characterized the PCR. Clones were sequenced by immunoSEQ multiplex PCR, and TCRdb holds only the in-frame ones, with some missing. Of 100,000 or so clones in the sample, less than 85% are singletons; the top ten hold just over 2.5%. The CDR3 extends over 16 amino acids. The V and J ends lost 2 bases and 0 bases respectively, with 13 bases between them. CDR1 and CDR2 from the germline V gene are MNHEY and SVGAGI. Whole-study findings and limits: Approximately 18,000 TCR beta sequences were associated with HLA alleles at 0.05 false discovery rate in a later analysis. It was only CMV serostatus that was available as immune exposure information. In an earlier analysis, in roughly 600 donors, most V segments appeared productive either ~87% or ~30% of the time. The authors listed 180 or so TCR beta chains as cytomegalovirus-associated.

This chain connects TRBV6-5 to TRBJ1-2, with TRBD1 as a possible D gene (5 bases). Specimen: PBMCs. The origin of this receptor is a middle-aged man in good health and CMV-seronegative. The CDR3 sequence: CASSYRGGKANYGYTF. CDR3 in DNA: TGTGCCAGCAGTTACCGGGGCGGGAAAGCTAACTATGGCTACACCTTC.